These T cell receptor beta chains were read from a single sample in a study of shared clonotypes between healthy human individuals. TCRdb's table, derived via immunoSEQ multiplex PCR, lists solely in-frame clones and lacks some. Here the sample spans millions of clones, roughly 93% being singletons. Sequencing used naive CD4+ T cells from PBMCs. Receptor source: a man between 18 and 29 years old in good health. Some clones in this sample may be carry-over from other donors' samples. Each CDR3 is given with its conserved first and last residue. A D gene is named only where the DNA matches it firmly. Size is omitted from some rows. Given values are once, few, many or a class for expanded clones.

abundance	d_gene	v_gene	j_gene	CDR3aa	CDR3nt
once	TRBD2	TRBV6-5	TRBJ2-5	CASRSGTSGWDYF	TGTGCCAGCAGAAGCGGGACTAGCGGTTGGGACTACTTC
-	-	TRBV18	TRBJ2-7	CASSPAGASLSEQYF	TGTGCCAGCTCACCAGCCGGGGCGAGCCTCTCCGAGCAGTACTTC
-	-	TRBV11-3	TRBJ1-5	CASSPTGWGQPQHF	TGTGCCAGCAGCCCGACAGGCTGGGGCCAGCCCCAGCATTTT
-	-	TRBV18	TRBJ1-1	CASSPRQVQGTEAFF	TGTGCCAGCTCACCGCGACAGGTTCAGGGGACTGAAGCTTTCTTT
-	-	TRBV5-1	TRBJ2-7	CASSLDNSYEQYF	TGCGCCAGCAGCCTGGACAACTCCTACGAGCAGTACTTC
-	TRBD1	TRBV9	TRBJ2-3	CASSRQGSVGTDTQYF	TGTGCCAGCAGTCGACAGGGTTCAGTTGGCACAGATACGCAGTATTTT
-	-	TRBV6-5	TRBJ1-1	CASSYSNQVNTEAFF	TGTGCCAGCAGTTACTCCAACCAGGTGAACACTGAAGCTTTCTTT
few	TRBD1	TRBV6-5	TRBJ1-2	CASSRREGANYGYTF	TGTGCCAGCAGTCGTCGGGAGGGGGCGAACTATGGCTACACCTTC
-	TRBD2	TRBV7-2	TRBJ2-3	CASSHRSGRAPDTQYF	TGTGCCAGCAGCCATCGTAGCGGGAGGGCCCCCGATACGCAGTATTTT
-	-	TRBV9	TRBJ1-2	CASSEDLRYGYTF	TGTGCCAGCAGCGAGGACCTCCGCTATGGCTACACCTTC
few	TRBD1	TRBV4-2	TRBJ1-5	CASSHRDRVGKQPQHF	TGTGCCAGCAGCCACCGGGACAGGGTCGGGAAGCAGCCCCAGCATTTT
-	TRBD2	TRBV5-1	TRBJ2-7	CASSLWGGGTYEQYF	TGCGCCAGCAGCTTGTGGGGCGGGGGGACCTACGAGCAGTACTTC
-	TRBD1	TRBV7-9	TRBJ2-3	CASSRDRSTDTQYF	TGTGCCAGCAGCCGGGACAGGAGCACAGATACGCAGTATTTT
-	TRBD2	TRBV28	TRBJ2-3	CASSFRGGLAGRTDTQYF	TGTGCCAGCAGTTTCCGAGGGGGACTAGCGGGACGCACAGATACGCAGTATTTT
-	-	TRBV30	TRBJ1-2	CAWRDPGRLGNNYGYTF	TGTGCCTGGAGGGACCCGGGCAGGCTGGGGAATAACTATGGCTACACCTTC
once	-	TRBV9	TRBJ1-5	CASSLGGNSNQPQHF	TGTGCCAGCAGCCTTGGGGGAAATAGCAATCAGCCCCAGCATTTT